The rows below give T cell receptor beta chains drawn from one sample of a study of cytomegalovirus exposure and HLA in healthy donors. Profiling relied on immunoSEQ multiplex PCR, and the TCRdb table lists in-frame clones only, not all of them. The data contain around 61,000 clones, 70% to 85% of them singletons. The sequencing sample was made of PBMCs. The source is a man aged 35 to 55 in good health and CMV-seronegative. CDR3s include the opening cysteine and the closing phenylalanine or tryptophan.

V,J,CDR3
TRBV2,TRBJ2-2,CASSGLAGVSTGELFF
TRBV7-2,TRBJ2-3,CASSLIAFSTDTQYF
TRBV19,TRBJ1-5,CASSTGTGETQPQHF
TRBV28,TRBJ2-7,CASSLDNRGRETYEQYF
TRBV6-1,TRBJ1-1,CASSKTGMNTEAFF
TRBV9,TRBJ1-1,CASSLQGAATEAFF
TRBV7-3,TRBJ1-3,CASSLNPGGNTIYF
TRBV4-1,TRBJ1-2,CASSQPGRDGSVRYGYTF
TRBV27,TRBJ2-4,CASSLSATSGGLKRNIQYF
TRBV7-9,TRBJ1-1,CASSPGQPMNTEAFF
TRBV11-1,TRBJ1-6,CASSVRSNNSPLHF
TRBV28,TRBJ1-5,CASRLSSLGQPQHF
TRBV30,TRBJ1-5,CAWSRGIQPQHF
TRBV7-7,TRBJ2-7,CASSLGVGGGAYEQYF
TRBV7-9,TRBJ1-2,CASSLWQRPLNYGYTF
TRBV4-3,TRBJ2-3,CASSQQGASTDTQYF